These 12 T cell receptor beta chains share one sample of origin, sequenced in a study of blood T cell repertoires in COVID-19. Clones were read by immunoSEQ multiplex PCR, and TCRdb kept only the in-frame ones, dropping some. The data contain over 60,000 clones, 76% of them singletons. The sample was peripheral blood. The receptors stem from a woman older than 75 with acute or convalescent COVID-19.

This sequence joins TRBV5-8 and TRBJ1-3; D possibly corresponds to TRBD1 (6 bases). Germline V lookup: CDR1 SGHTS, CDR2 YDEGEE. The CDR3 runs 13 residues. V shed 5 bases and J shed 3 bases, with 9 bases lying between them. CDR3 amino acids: CASRARGGNTIYF. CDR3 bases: TGTGCCAGCAGGGCCAGGGGTGGAAACACCATATATTTT.

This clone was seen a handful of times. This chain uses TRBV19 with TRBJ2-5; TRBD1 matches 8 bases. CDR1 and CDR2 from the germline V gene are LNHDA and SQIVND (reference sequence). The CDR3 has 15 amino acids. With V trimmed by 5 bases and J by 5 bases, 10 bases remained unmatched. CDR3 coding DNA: TGTGCCAGTAGTGCCAAGCGGACAGGGCGGGAGACCCAGTACTTC. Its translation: CASSAKRTGRETQYF.

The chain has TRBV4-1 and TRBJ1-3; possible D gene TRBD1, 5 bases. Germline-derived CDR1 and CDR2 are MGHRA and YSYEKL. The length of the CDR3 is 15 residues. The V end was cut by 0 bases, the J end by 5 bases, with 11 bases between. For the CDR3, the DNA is TGCGCCAGCAGCCAAGATCCCAGGGTGAGAAACACCATATATTTT. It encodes CASSQDPRVRNTIYF.

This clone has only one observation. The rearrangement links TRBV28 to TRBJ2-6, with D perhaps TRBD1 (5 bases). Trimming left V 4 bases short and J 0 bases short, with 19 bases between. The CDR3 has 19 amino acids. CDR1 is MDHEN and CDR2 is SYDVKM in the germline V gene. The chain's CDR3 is CASSSPPQGPSSGANVLTF. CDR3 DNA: TGTGCCAGCAGTTCCCCTCCGCAGGGCCCTTCCTCTGGGGCCAACGTCCTGACTTTC.

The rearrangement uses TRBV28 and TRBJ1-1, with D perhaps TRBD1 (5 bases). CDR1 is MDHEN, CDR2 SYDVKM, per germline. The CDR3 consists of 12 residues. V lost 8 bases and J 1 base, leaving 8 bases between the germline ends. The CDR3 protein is CASGGWNTEAFF. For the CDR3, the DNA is TGTGCCAGCGGGGGGTGGAACACTGAAGCTTTCTTT.

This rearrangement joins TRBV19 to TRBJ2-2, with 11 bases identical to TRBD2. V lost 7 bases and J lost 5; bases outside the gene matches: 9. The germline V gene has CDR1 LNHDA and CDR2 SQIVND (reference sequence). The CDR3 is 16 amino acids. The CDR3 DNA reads TGTGCCAGTATTAACCAGGGACTAGCGGTGACCGGGGAGCTGTTTTTT. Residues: CASINQGLAVTGELFF. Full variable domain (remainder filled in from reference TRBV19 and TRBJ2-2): DGGITQSPKYLFRKEGQNVTLSCEQNLNHDAMYWYRQDPGQGLRLIYYSQIVNDFQKGDIAEGYSVSREKKESFPLTVTSAQKNPTAFYLCASINQGLAVTGELFFGEGSRLTVL.

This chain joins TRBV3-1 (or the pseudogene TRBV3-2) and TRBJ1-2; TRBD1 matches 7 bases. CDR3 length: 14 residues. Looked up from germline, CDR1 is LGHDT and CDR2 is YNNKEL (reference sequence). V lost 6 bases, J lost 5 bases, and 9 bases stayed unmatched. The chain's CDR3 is CASRARGTAYGYTF. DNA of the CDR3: TGTGCCAGCAGGGCCCGGGGGACAGCGTATGGCTACACCTTC.

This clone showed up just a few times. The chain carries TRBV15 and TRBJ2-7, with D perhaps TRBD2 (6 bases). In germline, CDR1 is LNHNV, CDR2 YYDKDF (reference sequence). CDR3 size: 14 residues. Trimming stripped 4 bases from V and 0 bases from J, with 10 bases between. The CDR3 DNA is TGTGCCACCAGCACCGGGGGTAGCTCCTACGAGCAGTACTTC. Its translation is CATSTGGSSYEQYF.

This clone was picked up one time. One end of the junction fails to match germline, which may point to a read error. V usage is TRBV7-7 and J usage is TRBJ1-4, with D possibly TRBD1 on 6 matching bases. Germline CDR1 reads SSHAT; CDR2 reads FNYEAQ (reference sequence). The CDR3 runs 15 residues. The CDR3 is CASSFTDSPSEKLFF. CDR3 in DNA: TGTGCTAGCAGCTTCACGGACAGTCCCTCTGAAAAACTGTTTTTT.

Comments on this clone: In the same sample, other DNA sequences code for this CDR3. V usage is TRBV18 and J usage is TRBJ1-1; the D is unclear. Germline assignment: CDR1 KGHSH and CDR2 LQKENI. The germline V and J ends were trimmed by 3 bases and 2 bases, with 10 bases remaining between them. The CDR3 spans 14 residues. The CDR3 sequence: CASSPGRENTEAFF. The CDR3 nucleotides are TGTGCCAGCTCACCCGGTCGGGAAAACACTGAAGCTTTCTTT.

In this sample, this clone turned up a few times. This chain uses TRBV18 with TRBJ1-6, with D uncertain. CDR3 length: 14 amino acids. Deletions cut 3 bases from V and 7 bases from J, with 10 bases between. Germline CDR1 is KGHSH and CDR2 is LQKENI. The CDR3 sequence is CASSPGLVNSPLHF. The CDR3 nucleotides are TGTGCCAGCTCACCCGGACTGGTAAATTCACCCCTCCACTTT.

The chain's CDR3 is CASSPLEQGNYGYTF. Here the CDR3 DNA reads TGTGCCAGCAGCCCCCTAGAACAGGGGAACTATGGCTACACCTTC. This chain links TRBV5-5 with TRBJ1-2; 7 bases map to TRBD1. Looked up from germline, CDR1 is SGHKS and CDR2 is YYEKEE (reference sequence). V was clipped by 4 bases and J by 2 bases; unmatched bases: 8. The CDR3 consists of 15 residues.